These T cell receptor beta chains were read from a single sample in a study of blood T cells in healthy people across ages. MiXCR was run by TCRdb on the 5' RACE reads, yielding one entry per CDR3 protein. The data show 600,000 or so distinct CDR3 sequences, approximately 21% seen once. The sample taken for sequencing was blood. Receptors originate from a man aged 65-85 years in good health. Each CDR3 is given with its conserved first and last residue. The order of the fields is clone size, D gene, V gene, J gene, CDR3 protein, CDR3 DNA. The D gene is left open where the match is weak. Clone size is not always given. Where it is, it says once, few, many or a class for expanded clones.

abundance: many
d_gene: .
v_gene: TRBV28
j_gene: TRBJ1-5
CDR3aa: CASSLSGINQPQHF
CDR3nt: TGTGCCAGCAGTTTATCAGGGATCAATCAGCCCCAGCATTTT

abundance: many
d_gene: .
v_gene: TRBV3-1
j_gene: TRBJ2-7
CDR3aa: CASSLGQGGSYEQYF
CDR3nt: TGTGCCAGCAGCCTCGGACAGGGAGGGTCCTACGAGCAGTACTTC

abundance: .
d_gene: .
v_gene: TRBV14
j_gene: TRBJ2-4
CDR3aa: CASSQPPREKVRNIQYF
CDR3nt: TGTGCCAGCAGCCAACCCCCACGGGAGAAGGTCAGAAACATTCAGTACTTC

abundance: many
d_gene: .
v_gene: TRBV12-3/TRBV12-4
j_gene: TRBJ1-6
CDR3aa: CASSLGQGLYNSPLHF
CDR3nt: TGTGCCAGCAGTTTAGGGCAGGGCCTCTATAATTCACCCCTCCACTTT

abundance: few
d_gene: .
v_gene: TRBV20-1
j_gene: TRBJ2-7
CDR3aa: CSASRGLAASYEQYF
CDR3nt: TGTAGTGCTAGCAGGGGGCTAGCGGCCTCCTACGAGCAGTACTTC

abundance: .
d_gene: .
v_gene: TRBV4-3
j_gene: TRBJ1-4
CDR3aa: CASSQAVGVEKLFF
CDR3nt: TGCGCCAGCAGCCAGGCCGTGGGGGTGGAAAAACTGTTTTTT

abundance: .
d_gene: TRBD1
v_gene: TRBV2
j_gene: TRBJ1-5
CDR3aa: CASSGSRTGSSNQPQHF
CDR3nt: TGTGCCAGCAGCGGTTCCAGGACAGGCTCTAGCAATCAGCCCCAGCATTTT

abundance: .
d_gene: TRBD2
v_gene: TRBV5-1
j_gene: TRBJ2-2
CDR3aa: CASNTGLAGPDTGELLF
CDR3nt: TGCGCCAGCAACACGGGACTAGCGGGACCAGACACCGGGGAGCTGCTTTTT

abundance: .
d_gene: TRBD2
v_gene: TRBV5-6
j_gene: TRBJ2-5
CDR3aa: CASSGLERGGQETQYF
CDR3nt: TGTGCCAGCAGCGGACTTGAGCGGGGCGGTCAAGAGACCCAGTACTTC

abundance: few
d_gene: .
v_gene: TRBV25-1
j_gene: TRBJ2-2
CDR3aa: CASSESQTGRAGELFF
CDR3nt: TGTGCCAGCAGTGAAAGTCAAACAGGGAGGGCCGGGGAGCTGTTTTTT

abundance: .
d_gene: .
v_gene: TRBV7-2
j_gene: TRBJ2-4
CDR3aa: CASSPPGSVQNIQYF
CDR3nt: TGTGCCAGCAGTCCCCCGGGCTCGGTTCAAAACATTCAGTACTTC

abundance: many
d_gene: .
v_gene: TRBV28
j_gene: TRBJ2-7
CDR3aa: CASIGGRLNSYEQYF
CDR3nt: TGTGCCAGCATTGGGGGGCGATTGAACTCCTACGAGCAGTACTTC

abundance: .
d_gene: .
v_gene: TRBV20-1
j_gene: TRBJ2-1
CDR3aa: CSASSAYQYNEQFF
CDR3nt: TGCAGTGCTAGTAGTGCCTACCAATACAATGAGCAGTTCTTC

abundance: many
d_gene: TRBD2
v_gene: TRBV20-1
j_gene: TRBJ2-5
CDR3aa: CSARAMSGSGKTQYF
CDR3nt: TGCAGTGCTAGAGCTATGAGCGGGAGTGGAAAGACCCAGTACTTC

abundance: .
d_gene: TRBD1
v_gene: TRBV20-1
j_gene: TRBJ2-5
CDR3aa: CSASQGADEQLF
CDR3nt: TGCAGTGCTTCACAGGGGGCGGATGAGCAGCTCTTC

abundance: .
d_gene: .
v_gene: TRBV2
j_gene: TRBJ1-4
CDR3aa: CATSRGDEKLFF
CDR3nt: TGTGCCACCAGCCGCGGGGATGAAAAACTGTTTTTT

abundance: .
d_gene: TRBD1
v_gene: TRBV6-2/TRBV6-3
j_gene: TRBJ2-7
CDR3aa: CATQDRDSYEQYF
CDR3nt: TGTGCCACCCAGGACAGGGACTCCTACGAGCAGTACTTC

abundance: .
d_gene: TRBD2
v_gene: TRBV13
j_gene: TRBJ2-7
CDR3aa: CASSLGQREYEQYF
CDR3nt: TGTGCCAGCAGCTTGGGCCAGCGGGAGTACGAGCAGTACTTC

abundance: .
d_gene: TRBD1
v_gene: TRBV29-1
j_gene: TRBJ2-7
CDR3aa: CSVDGISGGQGDYEQYF
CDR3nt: TGCAGCGTTGACGGCATATCGGGGGGACAGGGTGACTACGAGCAGTACTTC

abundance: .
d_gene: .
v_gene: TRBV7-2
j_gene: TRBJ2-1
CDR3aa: CASSLSGGKYNEQFF
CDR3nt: TGTGCCAGCAGCTTATCGGGCGGGAAGTACAATGAGCAGTTCTTC

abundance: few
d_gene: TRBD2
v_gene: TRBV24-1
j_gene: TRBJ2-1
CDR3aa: CATSDSLLADNNEQFF
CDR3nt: TGTGCCACCAGTGATTCTCTCCTAGCGGACAACAATGAGCAGTTCTTC

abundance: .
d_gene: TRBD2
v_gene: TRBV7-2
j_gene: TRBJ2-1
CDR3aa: CASSLQELAGVEQFF
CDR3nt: TGTGCCAGCAGCTTACAGGAATTAGCGGGAGTTGAGCAGTTCTTC

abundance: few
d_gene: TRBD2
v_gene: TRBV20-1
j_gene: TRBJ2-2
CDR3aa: CSARARSGSKGELFF
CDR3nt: TGCAGTGCTAGAGCCCGAAGCGGGAGTAAAGGGGAGCTGTTTTTT

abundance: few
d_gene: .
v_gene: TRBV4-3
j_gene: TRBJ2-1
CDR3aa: CASSQDRADEQFF
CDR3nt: TGCGCCAGCAGCCAAGATCGGGCGGATGAGCAGTTCTTC

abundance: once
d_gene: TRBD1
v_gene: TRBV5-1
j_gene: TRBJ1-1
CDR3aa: CASSLETGGFGNTEAFF
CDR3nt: TGCGCCAGCAGCTTGGAGACAGGGGGCTTTGGGAACACTGAAGCTTTCTTT

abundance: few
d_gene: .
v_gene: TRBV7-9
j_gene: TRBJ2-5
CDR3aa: CASSFDRAGRETQYF
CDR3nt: TGTGCCAGCAGCTTCGATCGGGCAGGGCGGGAGACCCAGTACTTC

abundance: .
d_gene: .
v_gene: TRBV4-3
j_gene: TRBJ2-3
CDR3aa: CASSQDNQDTDTQYF
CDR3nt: TGCGCCAGCAGCCAAGATAACCAAGACACAGATACGCAGTATTTT

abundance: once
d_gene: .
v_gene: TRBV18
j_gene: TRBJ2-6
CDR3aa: CASSPPGGTGANVLTF
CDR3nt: TGTGCCAGCTCACCACCGGGAGGTACTGGGGCCAACGTCCTGACTTTC

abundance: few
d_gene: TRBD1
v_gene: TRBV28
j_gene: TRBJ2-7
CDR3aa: CASRGTVLSEQYF
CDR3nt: TGTGCCAGCAGGGGGACAGTCCTCTCCGAGCAGTACTTC

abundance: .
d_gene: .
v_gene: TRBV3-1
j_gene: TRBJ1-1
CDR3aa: CASSHGGGGHTEAFF
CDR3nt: TGTGCCAGCAGCCACGGTGGGGGAGGGCACACTGAAGCTTTCTTT

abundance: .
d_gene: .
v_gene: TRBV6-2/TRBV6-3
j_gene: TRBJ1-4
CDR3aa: CASSYTGFSEKLFF
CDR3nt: TGTGCCAGCAGTTACACAGGGTTCAGCGAAAAACTGTTTTTT

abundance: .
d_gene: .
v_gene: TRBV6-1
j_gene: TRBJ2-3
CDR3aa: CASLLKGGTDTQYF
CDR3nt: TGTGCCAGCCTGTTAAAGGGGGGGACAGATACGCAGTATTTT

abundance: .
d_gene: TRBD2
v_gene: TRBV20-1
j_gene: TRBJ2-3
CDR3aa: CSARDPLAGVTDTQYF
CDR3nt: TGCAGTGCTAGAGATCCGCTGGCGGGAGTGACAGATACGCAGTATTTT

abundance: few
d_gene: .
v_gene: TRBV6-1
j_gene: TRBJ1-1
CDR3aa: CASKSRQGTLGTEAFF
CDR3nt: TGTGCCAGCAAGAGTCGCCAGGGCACTTTGGGCACTGAAGCTTTCTTT

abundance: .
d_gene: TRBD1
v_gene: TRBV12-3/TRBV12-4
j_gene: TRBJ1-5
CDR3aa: CASSLAGTDQPQHF
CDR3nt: TGTGCCAGCAGTTTAGCCGGGACAGATCAGCCCCAGCATTTT

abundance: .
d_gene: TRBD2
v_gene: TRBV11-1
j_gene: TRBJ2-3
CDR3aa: CASSLPGEGTLLPPDTQYF
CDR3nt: TGTGCCAGCAGCTTACCCGGGGAGGGCACTTTGTTACCCCCAGATACGCAGTATTTT

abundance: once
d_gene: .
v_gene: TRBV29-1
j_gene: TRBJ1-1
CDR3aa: CSVPGYTEAFF
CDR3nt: TGCAGCGTCCCCGGGTACACTGAAGCTTTCTTT

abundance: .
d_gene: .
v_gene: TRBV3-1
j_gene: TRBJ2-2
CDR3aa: CASSQRIGTGELFF
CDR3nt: TGTGCCAGCAGCCAGAGGATAGGCACCGGGGAGCTGTTTTTT

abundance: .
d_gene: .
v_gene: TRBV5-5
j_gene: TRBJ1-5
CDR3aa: CASSLATRSSQPQHF
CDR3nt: TGTGCCAGCAGCTTGGCCACTCGGTCTTCTCAGCCCCAGCATTTT

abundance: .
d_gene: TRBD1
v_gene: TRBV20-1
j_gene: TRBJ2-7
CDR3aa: CSAGQGALCEQYF
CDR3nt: TGCAGTGCTGGACAGGGGGCGCTTTGCGAGCAGTACTTC